This TCR beta chain was sequenced in a study of T cell responses to AZD1222 COVID-19 vaccine. General study results and limits: Nearly half of spike-specific TCRs reportedly target variant regions that are unmutated in the B.1.351 and B.1.1.7 variants.

In regard to this clone: Its antigen is not identified.

The CDR3 runs 15 residues. The V gene's germline CDR1 is MNHEY and CDR2 SVGEGT. V was pared by 4 bases and J by 5 bases, with 5 bases of the junction left unmatched. Using immunoSEQ multiplex PCR, the repertoire was profiled, and TCRdb retains in-frame clones only, with some absent. This table holds about 100,000 clones, approximately 88% found once. V usage is TRBV6-2 or TRBV6-3 and J usage is TRBJ1-2; TRBD1 aligns across 12 bases. This TCR was recovered from an adult in good health. Source: peripheral blood, taken on day 0 of AZD1222 vaccination. CDR3 amino acids: CASSSGTGGWYGYTF. In DNA form, the CDR3 reads TGTGCCAGCAGTTCCGGGACAGGGGGCTGGTATGGCTACACCTTC.